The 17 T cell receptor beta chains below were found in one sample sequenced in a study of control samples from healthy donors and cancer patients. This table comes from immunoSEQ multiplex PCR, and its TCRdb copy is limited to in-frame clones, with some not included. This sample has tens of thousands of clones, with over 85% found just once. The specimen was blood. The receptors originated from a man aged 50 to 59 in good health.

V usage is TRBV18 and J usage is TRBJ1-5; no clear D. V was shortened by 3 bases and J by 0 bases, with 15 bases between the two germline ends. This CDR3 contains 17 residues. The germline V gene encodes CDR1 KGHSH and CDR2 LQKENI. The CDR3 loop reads CASSPSAGGLSNQPQHF. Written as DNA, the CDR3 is TGTGCCAGCTCACCCTCAGCGGGAGGACTTAGCAATCAGCCCCAGCATTTT.

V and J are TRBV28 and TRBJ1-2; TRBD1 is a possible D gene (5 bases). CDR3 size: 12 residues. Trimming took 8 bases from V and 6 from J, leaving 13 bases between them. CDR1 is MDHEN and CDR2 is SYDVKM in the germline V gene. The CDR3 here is CASSQGWDGYTF. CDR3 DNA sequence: TGTGCCAGCTCGCAGGGATGGGATGGCTACACCTTC.

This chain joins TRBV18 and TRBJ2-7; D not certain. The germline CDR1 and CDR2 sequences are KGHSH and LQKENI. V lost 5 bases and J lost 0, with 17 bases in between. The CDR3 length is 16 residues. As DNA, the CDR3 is TGTGCCAGCTCATCAGCCGGCAGGACCTTCTCCTACGAGCAGTACTTC. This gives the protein CASSSAGRTFSYEQYF.

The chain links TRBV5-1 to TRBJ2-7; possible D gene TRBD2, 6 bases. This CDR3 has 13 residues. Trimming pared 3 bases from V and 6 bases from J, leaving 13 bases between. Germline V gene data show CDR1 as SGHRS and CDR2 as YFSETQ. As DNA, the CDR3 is TGCGCCAGCAGCTCAGGGCGGGGAGGCGAGCAGTACTTC. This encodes CASSSGRGGEQYF.

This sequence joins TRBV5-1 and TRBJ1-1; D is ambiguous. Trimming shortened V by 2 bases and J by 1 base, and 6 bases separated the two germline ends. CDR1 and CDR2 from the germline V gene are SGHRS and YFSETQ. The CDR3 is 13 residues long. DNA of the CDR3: TGCGCCAGCAGCTTTCAGCCGAACACTGAAGCTTTCTTT. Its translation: CASSFQPNTEAFF.

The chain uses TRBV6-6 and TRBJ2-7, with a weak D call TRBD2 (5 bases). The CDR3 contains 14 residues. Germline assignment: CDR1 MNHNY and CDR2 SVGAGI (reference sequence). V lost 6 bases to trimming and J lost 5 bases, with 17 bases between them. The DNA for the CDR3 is TGTGCCAGCAGGATTACCGGGAAAGGCGACGAGCAGTACTTC. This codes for CASRITGKGDEQYF.

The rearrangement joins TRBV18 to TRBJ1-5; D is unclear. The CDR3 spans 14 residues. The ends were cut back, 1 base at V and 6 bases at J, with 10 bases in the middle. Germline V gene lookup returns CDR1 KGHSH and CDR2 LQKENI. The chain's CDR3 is CASSPRSSGQPQHF. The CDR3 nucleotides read TGTGCCAGCTCACCACGATCCTCGGGTCAGCCCCAGCATTTT.

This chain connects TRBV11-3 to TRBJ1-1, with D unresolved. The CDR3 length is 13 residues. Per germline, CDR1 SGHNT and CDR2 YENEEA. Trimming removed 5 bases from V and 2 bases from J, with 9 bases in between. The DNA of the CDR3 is TGTGCCAGCAGCACGGGCCTAAACACTGAAGCTTTCTTT. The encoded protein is CASSTGLNTEAFF.

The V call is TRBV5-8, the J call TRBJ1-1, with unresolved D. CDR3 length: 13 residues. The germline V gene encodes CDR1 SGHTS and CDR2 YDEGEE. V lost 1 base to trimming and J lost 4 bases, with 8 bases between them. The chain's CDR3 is CASSLRSITEAFF. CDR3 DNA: TGTGCCAGCAGCTTGAGAAGTATCACTGAAGCTTTCTTT.

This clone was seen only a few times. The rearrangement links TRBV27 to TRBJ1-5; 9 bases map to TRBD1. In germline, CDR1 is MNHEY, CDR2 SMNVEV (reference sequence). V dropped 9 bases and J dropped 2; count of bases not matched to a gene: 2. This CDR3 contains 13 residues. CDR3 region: CARTGGRNQPQHF. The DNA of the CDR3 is TGTGCCAGGACAGGGGGACGCAATCAGCCCCAGCATTTT.

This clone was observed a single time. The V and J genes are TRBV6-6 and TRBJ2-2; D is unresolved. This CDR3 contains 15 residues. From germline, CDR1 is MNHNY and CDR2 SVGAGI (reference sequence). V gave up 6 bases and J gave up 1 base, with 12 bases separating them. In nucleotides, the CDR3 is TGTGCCAGCAGACCCGAGGTCCTGAACACCGGGGAGCTGTTTTTT. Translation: CASRPEVLNTGELFF.

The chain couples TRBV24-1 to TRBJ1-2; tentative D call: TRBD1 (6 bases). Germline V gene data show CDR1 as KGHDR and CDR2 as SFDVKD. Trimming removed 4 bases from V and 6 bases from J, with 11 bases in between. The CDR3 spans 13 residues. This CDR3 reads CATSDSRQDGYTF. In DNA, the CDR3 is TGTGCCACCAGTGACTCCAGACAGGATGGCTACACCTTC.

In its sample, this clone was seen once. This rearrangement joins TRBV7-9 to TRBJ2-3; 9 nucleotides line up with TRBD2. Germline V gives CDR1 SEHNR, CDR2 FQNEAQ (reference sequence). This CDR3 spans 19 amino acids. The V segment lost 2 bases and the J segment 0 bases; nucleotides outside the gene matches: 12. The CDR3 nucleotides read TGTGCCAGCAGCTTATGGCGCTTAGCGGGGGTTACTAGCACAGATACGCAGTATTTT. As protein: CASSLWRLAGVTSTDTQYF.

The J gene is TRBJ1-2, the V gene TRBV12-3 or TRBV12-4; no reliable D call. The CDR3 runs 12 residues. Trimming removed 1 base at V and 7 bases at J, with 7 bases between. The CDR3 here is CASSLERVGYTF. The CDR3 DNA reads TGTGCCAGCAGTTTAGAGAGGGTTGGCTACACCTTC.

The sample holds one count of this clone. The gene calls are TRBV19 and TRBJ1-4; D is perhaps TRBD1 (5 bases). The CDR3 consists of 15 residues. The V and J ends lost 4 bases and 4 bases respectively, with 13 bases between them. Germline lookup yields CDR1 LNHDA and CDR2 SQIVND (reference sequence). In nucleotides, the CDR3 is TGTGCCAGTAGTAGCGCCGGGACGAATAATGAAAAACTGTTTTTT. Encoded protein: CASSSAGTNNEKLFF.

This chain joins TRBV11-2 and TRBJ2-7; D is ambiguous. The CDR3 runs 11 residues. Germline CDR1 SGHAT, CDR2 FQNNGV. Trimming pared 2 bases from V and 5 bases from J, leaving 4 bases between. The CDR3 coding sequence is TGTGCCAGCAGCTTACTAGACGAGCAGTACTTC. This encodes CASSLLDEQYF. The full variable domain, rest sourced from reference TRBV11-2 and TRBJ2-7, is EAGVAQSPRYKIIEKRQSVAFWCNPISGHATLYWYQQILGQGPKLLIQFQNNGVVDDSQLPKDRFSAERLKGVDSTLKIQPAKLEDSAVYLCASSLLDEQYFGPGTRLTVT.

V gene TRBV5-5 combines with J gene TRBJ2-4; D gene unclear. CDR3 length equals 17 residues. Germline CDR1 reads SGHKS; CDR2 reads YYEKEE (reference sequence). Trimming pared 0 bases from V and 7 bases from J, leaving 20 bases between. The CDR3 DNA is TGTGCCAGCAGCTTGGAATTTGGGCTCGGCACCAGGAACATTCAGTACTTC. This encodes CASSLEFGLGTRNIQYF.